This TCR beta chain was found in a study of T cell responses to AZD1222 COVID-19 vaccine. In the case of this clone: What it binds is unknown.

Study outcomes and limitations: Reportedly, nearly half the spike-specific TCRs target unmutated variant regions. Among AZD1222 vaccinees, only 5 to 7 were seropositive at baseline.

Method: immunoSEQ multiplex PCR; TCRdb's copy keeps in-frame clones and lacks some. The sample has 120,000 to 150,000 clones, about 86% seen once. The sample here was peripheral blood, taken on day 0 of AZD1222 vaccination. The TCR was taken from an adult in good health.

CDR3 coding DNA: TGCGCCAGCAGCCAAGATGTAGAGGGTAATCAGCCCCAGCATTTT. This translates into CASSQDVEGNQPQHF. V is TRBV4-3 and J is TRBJ1-5; D unclear. Trimming shortened V by 0 bases and J by 4 bases, and 10 bases separated the two germline ends. The CDR3 covers 15 residues. The germline V gene encodes CDR1 LGHNA and CDR2 YSLEER.